These T cell receptor beta chains were read from a single sample in a study of T cell repertoires in cytomegalovirus infection. TCRdb reanalysed the reads using MiXCR and keeps one entry per CDR3 protein. This sample has a few hundred thousand distinct CDR3 sequences; 9.1% occur once, and the top ten carry about 16%. Sample: PBMCs. These receptors were obtained from a human donor in good health (CMV status not recorded). Some clones in this sample may be carry-over from other donors' samples. The CDR3 runs from the conserved cysteine through the conserved F or W. Each record gives: CDR3 DNA, CDR3 protein, clone size, V gene, J gene, D gene. D genes are given only for firm matches. Rows give clone size only sometimes, using once, few, many, or a class for an expanded clone.

TGTGCCAGCAGTTACTTTCGGACAGGGTGGGCCAATCAGCCCCAGCATTTT	CASSYFRTGWANQPQHF	many	TRBV6-6	TRBJ1-5	TRBD1
TGTGCCAGCAGCCCTCAGACAGGGATCTATGGCTACACCTTC	CASSPQTGIYGYTF	medium-sized	TRBV7-2	TRBJ1-2	TRBD1
TGCAGTGCTGACCCCCGGGGAAAAGACGGCTACACCTTC	CSADPRGKDGYTF	many	TRBV20-1	TRBJ1-2	NA
TGTGCCAGCAGTATGACGGGGAACACTGAAGCTTTCTTT	CASSMTGNTEAFF	many	TRBV12-3/TRBV12-4	TRBJ1-1	NA
TGTGCCAGCAGCCCTGACAGGACCAAAAGAGGCTACACCTTC	CASSPDRTKRGYTF	few	TRBV7-2	TRBJ1-2	NA
TGTGCCAGCAGCTTGAGACAAGCACTCTCCTACGAGCAGTACTTC	CASSLRQALSYEQYF	many	TRBV7-2	TRBJ2-7	NA
TGCAGTGCTAGACGGACTAGCGGGGGAGAGACCCAGTACTTC	CSARRTSGGETQYF	many	TRBV20-1	TRBJ2-5	TRBD2
TGCAGTGCTCGGGGGGGGACACGCAATGAGCAGTTCTTC	CSARGGTRNEQFF	NA	TRBV20-1	TRBJ2-1	TRBD2
TGCAGTGCTACAGGGGGCCATCAGCCCCAGCATTTT	CSATGGHQPQHF	many	TRBV20-1	TRBJ1-5	TRBD1
TGTGCCAGCAGCCCAAGGACTAGCGGGAGCCCAGATACGCAGTATTTT	CASSPRTSGSPDTQYF	NA	TRBV11-2	TRBJ2-3	TRBD2
TGTGCCAGCAGGCGTCTAGCGGTCTCCTACAATGAGCAGTTCTTC	CASRRLAVSYNEQFF	many	TRBV28	TRBJ2-1	TRBD2
TGTGCAGGAAGGAGTAGTGGTGCAGGGATGAACACTGAAGCTTTCTTT	CAGRSSGAGMNTEAFF	NA	TRBV2	TRBJ1-1	NA
TGTGCCAGCAGCTTAGCCGACAGGGACTACACCTTC	CASSLADRDYTF	many	TRBV7-9	TRBJ1-2	TRBD1
TGTGCCAGCAGCCCCGACCCTCGGAGGACGGTCATTCAGTACTTC	CASSPDPRRTVIQYF	many	TRBV4-2	TRBJ2-4	NA
TGTGCCAGCAGCTTATTTATGGACAGGTCTACCGGGGAGCTGTTTTTT	CASSLFMDRSTGELFF	few	TRBV7-2	TRBJ2-2	TRBD1
TGTGCCAGTAGTCCTACTTCCACAGATACGCAGTATTTT	CASSPTSTDTQYF	many	TRBV19	TRBJ2-3	NA
TGCGCCAGCAGCCGAACGGAAACAATGCTGGGCGAGCAGTACTTC	CASSRTETMLGEQYF	NA	TRBV4-3	TRBJ2-7	NA
TGCAGTGCTAGACCCGACCACTACGAGCAGTACTTC	CSARPDHYEQYF	NA	TRBV20-1	TRBJ2-7	NA
TGTGCCGGAGGGACAGGGGGCGCCCCAAATGGCTACACCTTC	CAGGTGGAPNGYTF	few	TRBV19	TRBJ1-2	TRBD1
TGCAGTGCCGCAACGGGAAACACCATATATTTT	CSAATGNTIYF	many	TRBV20-1	TRBJ1-3	NA
TGTGCCAGCAGCCCAGGAGGGACGATGAGGAGATCCGGTGAGCAGTTCTTC	CASSPGGTMRRSGEQFF	many	TRBV7-2	TRBJ2-1	NA
TGTGCCAGCAGCTCCTCAATTCCTGATAGCAATCAGCCCCAGCATTTT	CASSSSIPDSNQPQHF	many	TRBV11-2	TRBJ1-5	NA
TGTGCCAGCAGGAACGCCGGCAGCGGGGGGACCGGGGAGCTGTTTTTT	CASRNAGSGGTGELFF	many	TRBV7-3	TRBJ2-2	TRBD2
TGTGCCAGCAGCGAAGTTTACACCCACGGGCCCACTGAAGCTTTCTTT	CASSEVYTHGPTEAFF	NA	TRBV12-3/TRBV12-4	TRBJ1-1	NA
TGTGCCAGCAGCCCCACCCCCTCCCGACAGGGTGGGTACGAGCAGTACTTC	CASSPTPSRQGGYEQYF	few	TRBV7-2	TRBJ2-7	TRBD1
TGTGCCAGCAGCCGACTAGCGGGGAAGAACACCGGGGAGCTGTTTTTT	CASSRLAGKNTGELFF	few	TRBV11-3	TRBJ2-2	TRBD2
TGTGCCAGTCTTCGACCGCTCTCCCGGACAATCGAGACCCAGTACTTC	CASLRPLSRTIETQYF	NA	TRBV19	TRBJ2-5	NA
TGTGCCACCAGCAGGGGGTCGGGACAGGGTTTCCAAGAGACCCAGTACTTC	CATSRGSGQGFQETQYF	few	TRBV15	TRBJ2-5	TRBD1
TGTGCCAGCAGCCGGACAGAGGAAAACATTCAGTACTTC	CASSRTEENIQYF	NA	TRBV11-2	TRBJ2-4	NA
TGTGCCAGCAGCTTAGCGGGGACAACGGACAGTAGTTCTGGAAACACCATATATTTT	CASSLAGTTDSSSGNTIYF	many	TRBV11-3	TRBJ1-3	NA
TGTGCCAGCAGCGCCCCTAGCGGGGGGGCTGCCGGGGAGCTGTTTTTT	CASSAPSGGAAGELFF	many	TRBV7-2	TRBJ2-2	TRBD2
TGTGCCAGCAGCTTACAGGGACGCACAGATACGCAGTATTTT	CASSLQGRTDTQYF	few	TRBV7-2	TRBJ2-3	NA
TGCAGTGCTAGGGAGACAGGGTACACTGAAGCTTTCTTT	CSARETGYTEAFF	NA	TRBV20-1	TRBJ1-1	TRBD1
TGTGCCAGCAGGGATGAGTCAGATACGCAGTATTTT	CASRDESDTQYF	many	TRBV7-8	TRBJ2-3	NA
TGTGCCAGCAGTTACTCTCGGGGCGGGACAGGGGGCATCAATGAGCAGTTCTTC	CASSYSRGGTGGINEQFF	few	TRBV6-6	TRBJ2-1	TRBD1
TGCGCCAGCAGCGAGGGACCGTCCAATCAGCCCCAGCATTTT	CASSEGPSNQPQHF	many	TRBV5-1	TRBJ1-5	NA
TGTGCCAGCAGCTTATTGGGGATACAGGGGCTGAGTGGCTACACCTTC	CASSLLGIQGLSGYTF	few	TRBV7-8	TRBJ1-2	TRBD1
TGCAGTGCTAGAACGACTAGCGGCGAGACGCAGTATTTT	CSARTTSGETQYF	NA	TRBV20-1	TRBJ2-3	TRBD2
TGTGCCAGCAGCTTATGGGGACAGGGGCAAGAGACCCAGTACTTC	CASSLWGQGQETQYF	many	TRBV11-2	TRBJ2-5	TRBD1
TGTGCCAGCAGCGAACAGGGGGGGACTGAAGCTTTCTTT	CASSEQGGTEAFF	many	TRBV7-9	TRBJ1-1	TRBD1
TGTGCCAGCAGAGAGGGGGTTAATAATTCACCCCTCCACTTT	CASREGVNNSPLHF	many	TRBV6-1	TRBJ1-6	NA
TGCGCCAGCAGCCAAGATCAGTACAGGCCCCTAGCCAAAAACATTCAGTACTTC	CASSQDQYRPLAKNIQYF	NA	TRBV4-3	TRBJ2-4	NA
TGTGCCAGCCCCCCCCCGGAGGGCGGGGAGACCCAGTACTTC	CASPPPEGGETQYF	many	TRBV7-8	TRBJ2-5	NA
TGTGCCAGCAGCTTAGCGAACAGGGGGAACGGAAACACCATATATTTT	CASSLANRGNGNTIYF	many	TRBV7-8	TRBJ1-3	TRBD1
TGTGCCAGCAGTGACACGATGCCGGTACGGGGGGGAACGAACACCGGGGAGCTGTTTTTT	CASSDTMPVRGGTNTGELFF	many	TRBV6-1	TRBJ2-2	TRBD2
TGTGCCAGCAGTTATAATCCCTACAATGAGCAGTTCTTC	CASSYNPYNEQFF	few	TRBV6-2/TRBV6-3	TRBJ2-1	NA
TGTGCCACCAGCAGGAGGGAGGGCCTGGGCACTGAAGCTTTCTTT	CATSRREGLGTEAFF	many	TRBV15	TRBJ1-1	NA
TGCGCCAGCAGCCAACCCCCGAGGGGAGGACTCTTGAACACTGAAGCTTTCTTT	CASSQPPRGGLLNTEAFF	many	TRBV4-1	TRBJ1-1	NA
TGTGCCAGCAGCTGGGGGACAGGGTCGGATCAGCCCCAGCATTTT	CASSWGTGSDQPQHF	NA	TRBV5-3	TRBJ1-5	TRBD1
TGTGCCAGCAGCTTAAACAGGGGCCAGCCCCAGCATTTT	CASSLNRGQPQHF	NA	TRBV7-4	TRBJ1-5	TRBD1
TGCGCCAGCAGCTTGGGAGGTGGTTCCTCGAACACCGGGGAGCTGTTTTTT	CASSLGGGSSNTGELFF	few	TRBV5-1	TRBJ2-2	NA
TGTGCCAGCAGACTACATACGATGAACACTGAAGCTTTCTTT	CASRLHTMNTEAFF	many	TRBV6-1	TRBJ1-1	NA
TGTGCCAGTCTCCGGACTAGTCAAGAGACCCAGTACTTC	CASLRTSQETQYF	NA	TRBV6-2/TRBV6-3	TRBJ2-5	TRBD2
TGCAGCGTTGTCCAGGGATCCGAGCAGTACTTC	CSVVQGSEQYF	NA	TRBV29-1	TRBJ2-7	NA
TGTGCCAGCAGTTCCGTCTCTGGAAACACCATATATTTT	CASSSVSGNTIYF	many	TRBV28	TRBJ1-3	NA
TGTGCCACCAGTGGGGCGCGGGGGAACACAGATACGCAGTATTTT	CATSGARGNTDTQYF	many	TRBV24-1	TRBJ2-3	TRBD2
TGTGCCAGCAGCTATAGGGACGGCAGCACAGATACGCAGTATTTT	CASSYRDGSTDTQYF	many	TRBV7-2	TRBJ2-3	NA
TGTGCCAGCAGCCTCCGGGGGCCCTATAGCACAGATACGCAGTATTTT	CASSLRGPYSTDTQYF	many	TRBV7-2	TRBJ2-3	NA
TGTGCCAGCAGCTCGAAGCGGGGGGGCGACAATGAGCAGTTCTTC	CASSSKRGGDNEQFF	NA	TRBV6-2/TRBV6-3	TRBJ2-1	TRBD2